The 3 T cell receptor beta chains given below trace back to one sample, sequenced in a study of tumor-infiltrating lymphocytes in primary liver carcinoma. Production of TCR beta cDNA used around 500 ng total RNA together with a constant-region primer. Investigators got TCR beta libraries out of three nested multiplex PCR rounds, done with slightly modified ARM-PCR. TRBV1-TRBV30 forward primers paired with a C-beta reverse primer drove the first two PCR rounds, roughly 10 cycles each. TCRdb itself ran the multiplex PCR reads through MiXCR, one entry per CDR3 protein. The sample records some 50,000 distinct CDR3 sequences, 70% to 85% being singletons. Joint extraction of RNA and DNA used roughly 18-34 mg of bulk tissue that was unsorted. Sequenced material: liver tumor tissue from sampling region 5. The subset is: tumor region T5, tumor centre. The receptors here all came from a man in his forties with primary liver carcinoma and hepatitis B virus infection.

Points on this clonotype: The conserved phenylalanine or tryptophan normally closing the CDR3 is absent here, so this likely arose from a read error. The chain's CDR3 is CASSRSYNEQFL. In nucleotides, the CDR3 is TGTGCCAGCAGCCGGAGCTACAATGAGCAGTTCCTC. The chain uses TRBV14 and TRBJ2-1; D remains ambiguous. The CDR3 spans 12 residues. Trimming left V 4 bases short and J 3 bases short, with 4 bases between. CDR1 is SGHDN, CDR2 FVKESK, per germline.

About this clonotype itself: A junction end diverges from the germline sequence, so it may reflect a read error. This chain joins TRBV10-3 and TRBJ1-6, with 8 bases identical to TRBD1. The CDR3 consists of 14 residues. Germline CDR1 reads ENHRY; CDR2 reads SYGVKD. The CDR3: CAVSHDRGGSPFQF. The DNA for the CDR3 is TGTGCCGTCAGCCACGACAGGGGAGGATCACCCTTCCAGTTT.

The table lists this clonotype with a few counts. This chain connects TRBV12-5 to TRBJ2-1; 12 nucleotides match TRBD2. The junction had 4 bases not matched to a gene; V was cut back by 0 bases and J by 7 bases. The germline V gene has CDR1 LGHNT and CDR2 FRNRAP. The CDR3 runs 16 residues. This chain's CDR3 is CASGLVLAGGGNEQFF. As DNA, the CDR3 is TGTGCTAGTGGTTTGGTGCTAGCGGGAGGGGGGAATGAGCAGTTCTTC.